The 17 T cell receptor beta chains listed next were all sequenced from one sample in a study of blood T cell repertoires in COVID-19. Data came from immunoSEQ multiplex PCR; TCRdb stores just in-frame clones and leaves some out. The repertoire holds some 49,000 clones, with 75% to 85% as singletons. The sequencing input was peripheral blood. These receptors originate from a woman aged 55-75 years with acute or convalescent COVID-19.

The J gene is TRBJ1-2, the V gene TRBV11-2, with 7 bases lining up with TRBD1. The CDR3 is 12 amino acids. Per germline, CDR1 SGHAT and CDR2 FQNNGV. With 5 bases clipped from V and 6 bases from J, the junction kept 3 bases outside the gene matches. CDR3 sequence: CASSRQGDGYTF. CDR3 sequence (DNA): TGTGCCAGCAGCAGACAGGGCGATGGCTACACCTTC.

The count of this clone is one. This sequence joins TRBV24-1 and TRBJ1-5; weak D call: TRBD1 (5 bases). V was trimmed by 4 bases and J by 1 base, leaving 7 bases between them. This CDR3 region has 14 residues. Germline assignment: CDR1 KGHDR and CDR2 SFDVKD. The CDR3 coding sequence is TGTGCCACCAGTGAGACAGCGAGCAATCAGCCCCAGCATTTT. Translated: CATSETASNQPQHF.

The V and J genes are TRBV5-8 and TRBJ1-1; D gene uncertain. Looked up from germline, CDR1 is SGHTS and CDR2 is YDEGEE. This CDR3 is 15 amino acids long. The germline V and J ends were trimmed by 0 bases and 0 bases, with 9 bases remaining between them. The CDR3 protein is CASSLVGYLNTEAFF. The CDR3 DNA is TGTGCCAGCAGCTTGGTCGGGTATCTGAACACTGAAGCTTTCTTT.

The gene calls are TRBV25-1 and TRBJ2-7; maybe TRBD2 (5 bases). The CDR3 is 14 residues long. The V and J ends lost 7 bases and 2 bases respectively, with 15 bases between them. Germline V gene sequence: CDR1 MGHDK, CDR2 SYGVNS. The CDR3 nucleotides are TGTGCCAGCATCCCCTCGGGAACGGCCTACGAGCAGTACTTC. Residues: CASIPSGTAYEQYF.

CDR3 nucleotides: TGTGCCAGCAGTGAACGGGGGGTCACTGAAGCTTTCTTT. Amino acids: CASSERGVTEAFF. The chain uses TRBV2 and TRBJ1-1, with D tentatively TRBD1 (5 bases). CDR3 length: 13 residues. CDR1 and CDR2 from the germline V gene are SNHLY and FYNNEI. Trimming took 2 bases from V and 4 from J, leaving 8 bases between them. The variable domain in full, with the rest retrieved from reference TRBV2 and TRBJ1-1, is EPEVTQTPSHQVTQMGQEVILRCVPISNHLYFYWYRQILGQKVEFLVSFYNNEISEKSEIFDDQFSVERPDGSNFTLKIRSTKLEDSAMYFCASSERGVTEAFFGQGTRLTVV.

V usage is TRBV7-2 and J usage is TRBJ1-6; a possible D gene is TRBD1 (6 bases). Trimming stripped 4 bases from V and 7 bases from J, with 11 bases between. The CDR3 runs to 14 residues. Looked up from germline, CDR1 is SGHTA and CDR2 is FQGNSA. The CDR3 region is CASSSQGSNSPLHF. The CDR3 DNA sequence: TGTGCCAGCAGCTCACAGGGAAGCAATTCACCCCTCCACTTT.

The rearrangement uses TRBV18 and TRBJ1-1; D unresolved. Germline V gene lookup returns CDR1 KGHSH and CDR2 LQKENI. V was shortened by 3 bases and J by 12 bases, with 20 bases between the two germline ends. This CDR3 comprises 14 residues. CDR3 in amino acids: CASSPERITVGSFF. CDR3 bases: TGTGCCAGCTCACCGGAGCGTATCACGGTCGGTTCTTTCTTT.

V gene TRBV6-6 combines with J gene TRBJ1-1; 9 bases are shared with TRBD1. V trimming: 5 bases; J trimming: 4 bases; junction bases outside the gene matches: 2. The CDR3 is 13 amino acids. Germline CDR1 reads MNHNY; CDR2 reads SVGAGI (reference sequence). CDR3: CASSTDRGTEAFF. Written as DNA, the CDR3 is TGTGCCAGCAGTACGGACAGGGGCACTGAAGCTTTCTTT.

The chain couples TRBV6-6 to TRBJ1-6, with 9 bases identical to TRBD1. V was clipped by 6 bases and J by 8 bases; unmatched bases: 5. CDR1 and CDR2 from the germline V gene are MNHNY and SVGAGI (reference sequence). CDR3 length: 14 residues. The CDR3 loop is CASRPGQGHSPLHF. The CDR3 coding sequence is TGTGCCAGCAGACCGGGACAGGGACATTCACCCCTCCACTTT.

The genes are TRBV6-5 and TRBJ1-1; maybe TRBD1 (6 bases). The CDR3 extends over 13 amino acids. Germline values: CDR1 MNHEY, CDR2 SVGAGI. V shed 6 bases and J shed 0 bases, with 8 bases lying between them. As DNA, the CDR3 is TGTGCCAGCAGAGGACAGATGAACACTGAAGCTTTCTTT. Amino acid sequence: CASRGQMNTEAFF.

The chain carries TRBV27 and TRBJ1-2, with D unclear. Trimming removed 5 bases at V and 3 bases at J, with 10 bases between. Germline CDR1 and CDR2: MNHEY and SMNVEV (reference sequence). The CDR3 is 13 amino acids. The chain's CDR3 is CASSPTAYYGYTF. The CDR3 nucleotides read TGTGCCAGCAGTCCCACAGCTTACTATGGCTACACCTTC.

The chain recombines TRBV10-3 with TRBJ2-3; 7 nucleotides match TRBD2. After removal of 8 bases from V and 0 bases from J, the junction contained 8 bases not matched to a gene. This CDR3 spans 15 amino acids. CDR1 and CDR2 (germline): ENHRY, SYGVKD. CDR3 bases: TGTGCCATCGGGGCCCTAGCGGCTAGCACAGATACGCAGTATTTT. Protein: CAIGALAASTDTQYF.

J is TRBJ2-1 and V is TRBV7-9; a weak D match, TRBD1 (5 bases). The V gene lost 5 bases and the J gene lost 4 bases, with 24 bases spanning the gap. Germline V lookup: CDR1 SEHNR, CDR2 FQNEAQ (reference sequence). This CDR3 comprises 18 residues. CDR3 sequence reads: CASSHQGLSSVGYNEQFF. DNA of the CDR3: TGTGCCAGCAGCCACCAGGGCCTTAGCTCGGTCGGTTACAATGAGCAGTTCTTC.

The chain uses TRBV7-3 and TRBJ2-3; D unclear. Trimming left V 6 bases short and J 4 bases short, with 11 bases between. Germline loops: CDR1 SGHTA, CDR2 FQGTGA. The CDR3 is 13 amino acids. Written as DNA, the CDR3 is TGTGCCAGCAGATTAGACAAGTCAGATACGCAGTATTTT. It specifies CASRLDKSDTQYF.

This chain joins TRBV7-9 and TRBJ1-1; D is uncertain. In germline, CDR1 is SEHNR, CDR2 FQNEAQ (reference sequence). Trimming cost V 0 bases and J 6 bases, with 11 bases left between them. The CDR3 runs to 14 residues. CDR3 in amino acids: CASSLASGLAEAFF. CDR3 coding DNA: TGTGCCAGCAGCTTAGCGTCCGGGTTGGCTGAAGCTTTCTTT.

The chain uses TRBV21-1 and TRBJ2-2; the table's D call, TRBD1, has no DNA check behind it. TRBV21-1 is an annotated pseudogene. The CDR3 consists of 18 residues. The CDR3 loop reads CASTQFWKGRTNTGELFF. The CDR3 coding sequence is TGTGCCAGCACCCAATTCTGGAAGGGGCGAACGAACACCGGGGAGCTGTTTTTT.

This clone was seen more than once but under ten times. The chain uses TRBV12-3 or TRBV12-4 and TRBJ2-5, with D perhaps TRBD2 (7 bases). The CDR3 length is 13 residues. Trimming shortened V by 3 bases and J by 5 bases, and 10 bases separated the two germline ends. The CDR3 sequence: CASSFGGRETQYF. The CDR3 nucleotides read TGTGCCAGCAGTTTCGGGGGGCGGGAGACCCAGTACTTC.